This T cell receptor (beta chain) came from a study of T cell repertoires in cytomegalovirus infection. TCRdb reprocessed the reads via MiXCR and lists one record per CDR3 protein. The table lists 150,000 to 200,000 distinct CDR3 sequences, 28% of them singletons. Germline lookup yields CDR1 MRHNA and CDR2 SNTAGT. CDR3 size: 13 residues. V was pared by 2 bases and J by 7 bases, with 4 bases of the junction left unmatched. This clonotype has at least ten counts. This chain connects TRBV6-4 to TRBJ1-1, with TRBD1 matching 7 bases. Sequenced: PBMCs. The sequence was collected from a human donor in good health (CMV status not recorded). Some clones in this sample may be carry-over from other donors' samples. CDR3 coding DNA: TGTGCCAGCAGTGACACGGCAGGGGGTGAAGCTTTCTTT. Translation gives CASSDTAGGEAFF.